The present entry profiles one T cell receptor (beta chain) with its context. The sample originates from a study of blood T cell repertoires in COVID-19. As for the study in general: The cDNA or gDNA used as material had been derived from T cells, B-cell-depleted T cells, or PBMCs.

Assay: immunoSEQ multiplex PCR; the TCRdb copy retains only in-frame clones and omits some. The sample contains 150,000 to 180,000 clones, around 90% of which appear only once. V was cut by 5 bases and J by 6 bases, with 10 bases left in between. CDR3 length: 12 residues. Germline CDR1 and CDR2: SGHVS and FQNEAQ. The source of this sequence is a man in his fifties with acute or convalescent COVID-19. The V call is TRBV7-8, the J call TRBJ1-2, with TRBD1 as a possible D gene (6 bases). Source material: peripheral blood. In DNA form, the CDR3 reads TGTGCCAGCAGCGACTACAGGGATGGCTACACCTTC. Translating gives CASSDYRDGYTF.